Listed below are T cell receptor beta chains from one sample, sequenced in a study of PD-L1 blockade in urothelial cancer. Method: immunoSEQ multiplex PCR; TCRdb's copy keeps in-frame clones and lacks some. The sample contains around 130,000 clones, 65% to 85% of which appear only once. Sequenced here: PBMCs, sampled around atezolizumab (anti-PD-L1) treatment. Receptor source: a man aged 50-59 years with urothelial cancer. Both conserved end residues are part of each CDR3. Fields, in order: clone size, V gene, J gene, CDR3 length, D gene, CDR3 DNA, CDR3 protein. D genes are given only for firm matches. Rows give clone size only sometimes, using once, few, many, or a class for an expanded clone.

clone_size: -
v_call: TRBV7-9
j_call: TRBJ2-5
cdr3_length: 14
d_call: -
cdr3_nt: TGTGCCAGCAGCCCTACAGGGGGAGGGGAGACCCAGTACTTC
cdr3_aa: CASSPTGGGETQYF

clone_size: -
v_call: TRBV14
j_call: TRBJ2-1
cdr3_length: 17
d_call: -
cdr3_nt: TGTGCCAGCAGCCGGAGGGCGACAACTCGGGGATTGGATGAGCAGTTCTTC
cdr3_aa: CASSRRATTRGLDEQFF

clone_size: -
v_call: TRBV7-9
j_call: TRBJ2-7
cdr3_length: 13
d_call: -
cdr3_nt: TGTGCCAGCAGCGCAGCACAGGTCTACGAGCAGTACTTC
cdr3_aa: CASSAAQVYEQYF

clone_size: -
v_call: TRBV28
j_call: TRBJ2-7
cdr3_length: 11
d_call: -
cdr3_nt: TGTGCCAGCAGTTCACCTCTAGAGCAGTACTTC
cdr3_aa: CASSSPLEQYF

clone_size: -
v_call: TRBV19
j_call: TRBJ2-4
cdr3_length: 14
d_call: -
cdr3_nt: TGTGCCAGTAGTCTGCGGGCCTCGTCAAACATTCAGTACTTC
cdr3_aa: CASSLRASSNIQYF

clone_size: -
v_call: TRBV5-6
j_call: TRBJ2-1
cdr3_length: 15
d_call: TRBD2
cdr3_nt: TGTGCCAGCAACGGACTAGCGGATGGCTACAATGAGCAGTTCTTC
cdr3_aa: CASNGLADGYNEQFF

clone_size: once
v_call: TRBV5-1
j_call: TRBJ2-1
cdr3_length: 16
d_call: TRBD2
cdr3_nt: TGCGCCAGCAGCTTGGAGGGCGGGAGGGCCTCTCATGAGCAGTTCTTC
cdr3_aa: CASSLEGGRASHEQFF

clone_size: few
v_call: TRBV5-1
j_call: TRBJ2-1
cdr3_length: 19
d_call: TRBD2
cdr3_nt: TGCGCCAGCAGCTGGAGGCTGACTAGCGGGGTTAGCTCCTACAATGAGCAGTTCTTC
cdr3_aa: CASSWRLTSGVSSYNEQFF

clone_size: few
v_call: TRBV28
j_call: TRBJ2-1
cdr3_length: 17
d_call: TRBD2
cdr3_nt: TGTGCCAGCAGTTTCGGGCCGACTAGCGGGAGTACGGATGAGCAGTTCTTC
cdr3_aa: CASSFGPTSGSTDEQFF

clone_size: -
v_call: TRBV2
j_call: TRBJ2-7
cdr3_length: 13
d_call: -
cdr3_nt: TGTGCCGCCGGGAGGGGGCTGGCCTACGAGCAGTACTTC
cdr3_aa: CAAGRGLAYEQYF

clone_size: -
v_call: TRBV5-1
j_call: TRBJ2-7
cdr3_length: 14
d_call: TRBD2
cdr3_nt: TGCGCCAGCAGAGAACTAGCGGGTACGAGGGAGCAGTACTTC
cdr3_aa: CASRELAGTREQYF

clone_size: -
v_call: TRBV19
j_call: TRBJ2-7
cdr3_length: 16
d_call: TRBD2
cdr3_nt: TGTGCCAGTAGTCCCGGGGGCAGCGGGAGATCCTACGAGCAGTACTTC
cdr3_aa: CASSPGGSGRSYEQYF

clone_size: -
v_call: TRBV7-6
j_call: TRBJ2-7
cdr3_length: 13
d_call: -
cdr3_nt: TGTGCCAGCAGCTCCGGACAGACCTACGAGCAGTACTTC
cdr3_aa: CASSSGQTYEQYF

clone_size: -
v_call: TRBV6-5
j_call: TRBJ1-2
cdr3_length: 15
d_call: -
cdr3_nt: TGTGCCAGCAGGGAAAACAGGGAGGGGAACTATGGCTACACCTTC
cdr3_aa: CASRENREGNYGYTF

clone_size: once
v_call: TRBV2
j_call: TRBJ2-2
cdr3_length: 15
d_call: -
cdr3_nt: TGTGCCAGCAGTGATACTAGCCTGAACACCGGGGAGCTGTTTTTT
cdr3_aa: CASSDTSLNTGELFF

clone_size: -
v_call: TRBV10-2
j_call: TRBJ2-7
cdr3_length: 15
d_call: -
cdr3_nt: TGCGCCAGCAGTGATTTGCGGACTACCTTCTACGAGCAGTACTTC
cdr3_aa: CASSDLRTTFYEQYF

clone_size: -
v_call: TRBV12-2
j_call: TRBJ1-5
cdr3_length: 17
d_call: -
cdr3_nt: TGTGCAAGTCGCTTAGCGCCGGAGCAGCACATCCATCAGCCCCAGCATTTT
cdr3_aa: CASRLAPEQHIHQPQHF

clone_size: -
v_call: TRBV28
j_call: TRBJ2-4
cdr3_length: 14
d_call: TRBD2
cdr3_nt: TGTGCCAGCAAACTTACGGGGGGCAAAAACATTCAGTACTTC
cdr3_aa: CASKLTGGKNIQYF

clone_size: -
v_call: TRBV28
j_call: TRBJ1-2
cdr3_length: 14
d_call: TRBD1
cdr3_nt: TGTGCCAGCAGTTCCACAGGGGGGAACTATGGCTACACCTTC
cdr3_aa: CASSSTGGNYGYTF

clone_size: -
v_call: TRBV18
j_call: TRBJ2-5
cdr3_length: 17
d_call: -
cdr3_nt: TGTGCCAGCTCACCGGCCAGCCGGCGACAGACGAAAGAGACCCAGTACTTC
cdr3_aa: CASSPASRRQTKETQYF

clone_size: few
v_call: TRBV9
j_call: TRBJ2-5
cdr3_length: 16
d_call: TRBD2
cdr3_nt: TGTGCCAGCAGCGAATTTGGACTAGCGGGACAAGAGACCCAGTACTTC
cdr3_aa: CASSEFGLAGQETQYF

clone_size: once
v_call: TRBV27
j_call: TRBJ2-1
cdr3_length: 12
d_call: -
cdr3_nt: TGTGCCAGCGGGCGCGCGTTCAATGAGCAGTTCTTC
cdr3_aa: CASGRAFNEQFF

clone_size: -
v_call: TRBV7-7
j_call: TRBJ2-7
cdr3_length: 13
d_call: -
cdr3_nt: TGTGCTAGCAGCTTAGAGGGGACCTACGAGCAGTACTTC
cdr3_aa: CASSLEGTYEQYF

clone_size: -
v_call: TRBV15
j_call: TRBJ2-7
cdr3_length: 14
d_call: TRBD2
cdr3_nt: TGTGCCACCAGATTTGCGGGAGGAGCCTACGAGCAGTACTTC
cdr3_aa: CATRFAGGAYEQYF

clone_size: -
v_call: TRBV9
j_call: TRBJ2-1
cdr3_length: 17
d_call: TRBD2
cdr3_nt: TGTGCCAGCAGCGTAGGGGGAGGAGCGGGGATTTACAATGAGCAGTTCTTC
cdr3_aa: CASSVGGGAGIYNEQFF

clone_size: -
v_call: TRBV7-8
j_call: TRBJ1-6
cdr3_length: 13
d_call: -
cdr3_nt: TGTGCCAGCAGCTTACAGGTTAATTCACCCCTCCACTTT
cdr3_aa: CASSLQVNSPLHF

clone_size: -
v_call: TRBV10-3
j_call: TRBJ2-2
cdr3_length: 16
d_call: TRBD2
cdr3_nt: TGTGCCATCAGCTCCTTATTAGCGGGAGGCAACGGGGAGCTGTTTTTT
cdr3_aa: CAISSLLAGGNGELFF

clone_size: -
v_call: TRBV28
j_call: TRBJ2-7
cdr3_length: 16
d_call: TRBD2
cdr3_nt: TGTGCCAGCAGGCGGGCCGGGACTAGCGGGAGCGACGAGCAGTACTTC
cdr3_aa: CASRRAGTSGSDEQYF

clone_size: -
v_call: TRBV5-1
j_call: TRBJ2-7
cdr3_length: 16
d_call: TRBD1
cdr3_nt: TGCGCCAGCAGCTTGCTTGGGGACAGGGATTCCCACGAGCAGTACTTC
cdr3_aa: CASSLLGDRDSHEQYF

clone_size: -
v_call: TRBV6-5
j_call: TRBJ2-7
cdr3_length: 13
d_call: -
cdr3_nt: TGTGCCAGCAGTTACTCTGGTGGCCTAGGGCAGTACTTC
cdr3_aa: CASSYSGGLGQYF

clone_size: -
v_call: TRBV5-1
j_call: TRBJ1-2
cdr3_length: 13
d_call: -
cdr3_nt: TGCGCCAGCAGCTTGGAAGGGGGTGAGGGCTACACCTTC
cdr3_aa: CASSLEGGEGYTF

clone_size: once
v_call: TRBV11-2
j_call: TRBJ2-6
cdr3_length: 16
d_call: -
cdr3_nt: TGTGCCAGCACCTACTTGTCGATTTTTGGGGCCAACGTCCTGACTTTC
cdr3_aa: CASTYLSIFGANVLTF

clone_size: few
v_call: TRBV21-1
j_call: TRBJ1-1
cdr3_length: 14
d_call: -
cdr3_nt: TGTGCCAGCAGGGTCCCTTACGAGTGGACTGAAGCTTTCTTT
cdr3_aa: CASRVPYEWTEAFF

clone_size: -
v_call: TRBV5-1
j_call: TRBJ2-3
cdr3_length: 21
d_call: TRBD2
cdr3_nt: TGCGCCAGCAGCCCCCAACCGGGACTAGCGGGAAATAAAGTGGTGACAGATACGCAGTATTTT
cdr3_aa: CASSPQPGLAGNKVVTDTQYF

clone_size: -
v_call: TRBV25-1
j_call: TRBJ2-2
cdr3_length: 14
d_call: -
cdr3_nt: TGTGCCAGCAGTGTCCAGGGTAGGGCCGGGGAGCTGTTTTTT
cdr3_aa: CASSVQGRAGELFF

clone_size: -
v_call: TRBV6-5
j_call: TRBJ2-1
cdr3_length: 14
d_call: TRBD2
cdr3_nt: TGTGCCAGCAGAAGAGCGGGAGGGCGAGGTGAGCAGTTCTTC
cdr3_aa: CASRRAGGRGEQFF

clone_size: -
v_call: TRBV9
j_call: TRBJ2-7
cdr3_length: 15
d_call: -
cdr3_nt: TGTGCCAGCAGCGTAGACACGGGACACTCCTACGAGCAGTACTTC
cdr3_aa: CASSVDTGHSYEQYF

clone_size: once
v_call: TRBV30
j_call: TRBJ1-1
cdr3_length: 15
d_call: -
cdr3_nt: TGTGCCTGGAGTGTAGCCAAAATCGGGGTAACTGAAGCTTTCTTT
cdr3_aa: CAWSVAKIGVTEAFF

clone_size: few
v_call: TRBV15
j_call: TRBJ2-3
cdr3_length: 12
d_call: -
cdr3_nt: TGTGCCACCAGCAGAGACCAAGATACGCAGTATTTT
cdr3_aa: CATSRDQDTQYF

clone_size: -
v_call: TRBV14
j_call: TRBJ2-5
cdr3_length: 14
d_call: TRBD1
cdr3_nt: TGTGCCAGCAGTCGGACAGGGGCGGTGGAGACCCAGTACTTC
cdr3_aa: CASSRTGAVETQYF